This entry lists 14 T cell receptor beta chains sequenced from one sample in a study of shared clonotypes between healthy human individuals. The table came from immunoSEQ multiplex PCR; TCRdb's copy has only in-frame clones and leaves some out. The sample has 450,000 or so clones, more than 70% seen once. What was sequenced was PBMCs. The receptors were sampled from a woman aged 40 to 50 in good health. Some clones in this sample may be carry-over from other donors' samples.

The CDR3 DNA reads TGTGCCATCAGGGAAACGACAGATTCCATCTATGGCTACACCTTC. Protein: CAIRETTDSIYGYTF. This rearrangement joins TRBV10-3 to TRBJ1-2, with a possible D match to TRBD1 (5 bases). V shed 6 bases and J shed 4 bases, with 18 bases lying between them. The CDR3 length is 15 residues. Germline values: CDR1 ENHRY, CDR2 SYGVKD.

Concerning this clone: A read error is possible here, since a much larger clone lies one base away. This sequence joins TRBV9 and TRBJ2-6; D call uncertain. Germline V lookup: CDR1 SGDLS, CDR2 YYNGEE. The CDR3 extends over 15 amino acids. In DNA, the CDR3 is TGTGCCAGCAGCACCCGGAGCTCTGAGGCCAACGTCCTGACTTTC. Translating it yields CASSTRSSEANVLTF.

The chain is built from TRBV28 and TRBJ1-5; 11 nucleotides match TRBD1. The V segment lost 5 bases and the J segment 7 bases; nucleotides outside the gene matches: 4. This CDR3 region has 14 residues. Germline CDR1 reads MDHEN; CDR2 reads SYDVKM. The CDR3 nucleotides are TGTGCCAGCAGTAAAGGGACAGGGGGACAGCCCCAGCATTTT. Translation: CASSKGTGGQPQHF.

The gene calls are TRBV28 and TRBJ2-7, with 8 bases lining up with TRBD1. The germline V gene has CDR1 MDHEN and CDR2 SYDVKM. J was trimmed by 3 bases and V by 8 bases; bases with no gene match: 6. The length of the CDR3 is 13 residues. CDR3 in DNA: TGTGCCAGCCACAGGGGGGTTGACTACGAGCAGTACTTC. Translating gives CASHRGVDYEQYF.

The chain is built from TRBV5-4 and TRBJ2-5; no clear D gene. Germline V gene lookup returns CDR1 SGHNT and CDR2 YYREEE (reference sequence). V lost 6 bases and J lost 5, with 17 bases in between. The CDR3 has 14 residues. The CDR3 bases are TGTGCCAGCACTCGGACCGCGTCCGGGGAGACCCAGTACTTC. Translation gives CASTRTASGETQYF.

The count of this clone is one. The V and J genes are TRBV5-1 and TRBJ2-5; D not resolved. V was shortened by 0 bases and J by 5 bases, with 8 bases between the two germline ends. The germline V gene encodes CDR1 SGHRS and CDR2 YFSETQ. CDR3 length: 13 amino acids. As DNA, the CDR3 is TGCGCCAGCAGCTTGGCCGGCCGGGAGACCCAGTACTTC. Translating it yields CASSLAGRETQYF.

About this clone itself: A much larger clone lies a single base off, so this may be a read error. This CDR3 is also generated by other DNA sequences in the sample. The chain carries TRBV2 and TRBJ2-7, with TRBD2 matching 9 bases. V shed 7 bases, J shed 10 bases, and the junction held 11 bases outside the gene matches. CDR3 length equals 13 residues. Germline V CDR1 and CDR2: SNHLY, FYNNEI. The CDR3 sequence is CASNLAGNPSQYF. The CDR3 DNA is TGTGCCAGCAACCTAGCGGGAAATCCCTCTCAGTACTTC.

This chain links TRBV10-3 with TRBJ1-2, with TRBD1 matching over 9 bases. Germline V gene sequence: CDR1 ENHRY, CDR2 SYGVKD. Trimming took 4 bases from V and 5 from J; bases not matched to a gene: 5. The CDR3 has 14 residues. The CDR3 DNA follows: TGTGCCATCAGTGCGGGACAGGGCCGGTATGGCTACACCTTC. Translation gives CAISAGQGRYGYTF.

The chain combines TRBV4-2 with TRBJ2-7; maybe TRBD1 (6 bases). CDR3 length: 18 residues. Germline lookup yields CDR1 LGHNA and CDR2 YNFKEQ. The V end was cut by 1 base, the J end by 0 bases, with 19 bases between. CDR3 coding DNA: TGTGCCAGCAGCCAAGTGGACAGAAACCGATTCGACTCCTACGAGCAGTACTTC. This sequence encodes CASSQVDRNRFDSYEQYF.

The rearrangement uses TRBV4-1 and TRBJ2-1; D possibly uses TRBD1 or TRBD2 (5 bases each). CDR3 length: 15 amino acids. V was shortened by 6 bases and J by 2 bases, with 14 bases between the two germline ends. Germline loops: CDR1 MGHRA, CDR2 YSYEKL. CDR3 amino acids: CASSPGQGTYNEQFF. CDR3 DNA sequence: TGCGCCAGCAGTCCGGGGCAGGGAACCTACAATGAGCAGTTCTTC.

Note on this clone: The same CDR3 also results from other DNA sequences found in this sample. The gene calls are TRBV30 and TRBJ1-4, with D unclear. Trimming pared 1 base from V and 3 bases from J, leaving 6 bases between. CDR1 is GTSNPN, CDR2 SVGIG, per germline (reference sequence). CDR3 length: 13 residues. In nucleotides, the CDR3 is TGTGCCTGGAGTGCAGGTCCTAATGAAAAACTGTTTTTT. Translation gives CAWSAGPNEKLFF.

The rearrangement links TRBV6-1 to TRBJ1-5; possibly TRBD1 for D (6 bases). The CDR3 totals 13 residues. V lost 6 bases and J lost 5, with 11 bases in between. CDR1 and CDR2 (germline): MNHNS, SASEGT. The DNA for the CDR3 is TGTGCCAGCAGAGTGGACAGCGATCAGCCCCAGCATTTT. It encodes CASRVDSDQPQHF.

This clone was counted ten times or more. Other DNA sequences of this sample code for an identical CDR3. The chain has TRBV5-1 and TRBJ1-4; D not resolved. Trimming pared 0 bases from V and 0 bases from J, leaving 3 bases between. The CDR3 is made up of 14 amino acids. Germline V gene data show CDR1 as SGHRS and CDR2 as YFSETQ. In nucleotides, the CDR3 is TGCGCCAGCAGCTTGGGTTCAACTAATGAAAAACTGTTTTTT. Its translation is CASSLGSTNEKLFF.

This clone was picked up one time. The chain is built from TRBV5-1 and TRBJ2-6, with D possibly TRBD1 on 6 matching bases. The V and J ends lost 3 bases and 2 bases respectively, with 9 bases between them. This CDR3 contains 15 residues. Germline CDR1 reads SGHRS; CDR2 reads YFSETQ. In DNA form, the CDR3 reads TGCGCCAGCAGCTCTTCAGGGGCTGGGGCCAACGTCCTGACTTTC. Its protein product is CASSSSGAGANVLTF.